The clone carrying this T cell receptor beta chain was picked up a small number of times. What it binds is unknown. The sample is drawn from a study of beta chain features in type 1 diabetes. Per the germline V gene, CDR1 is LNHDA and CDR2 is SQIVND (reference sequence). There are 11 residues in the CDR3. V lost 6 bases and J 6 bases, leaving 6 bases between the germline ends. Isolated RNA was reverse transcribed in full, so expressed TCRB transcripts were sequenced. Repertoires were generated with immunoSEQ multiplex PCR, while TCRdb's copy carries only in-frame clones and drops some. The data hold about 700,000 clones, with 13% observed a single time. Study results and caveats: Patients' naive, central memory and Treg TCRB repertoires seemed closer to one another than those of healthy donors. In all four CD4+ subsets, TCRB CDR3 length was significantly, moderately reduced in type 1 diabetes. Insertions were fewer and deletions more numerous at VDJ junctions in type 1 diabetes patients.

The TCR originated in a man between 18 and 29 years old with type 1 diabetes. The chain links TRBV19 to TRBJ2-1; D remains unclear. The specimen sequenced was naive CD4+ T cells from blood. CDR3 sequence (DNA): TGTGCCAGTAGGACTCTCAATGAGCAGTTCTTC. Protein product: CASRTLNEQFF.